Each of the 21 T cell receptor beta chains below was sequenced from the same sample in a study of blood T cell repertoires in COVID-19. Sequenced by immunoSEQ multiplex PCR; TCRdb stores in-frame clones only, minus some. The sample gives roughly 120,000 clones, about nine tenths of which show up once; under 2% is in the top ten. The sequenced sample consisted of peripheral blood. The receptors here all came from a human donor with active COVID-19. The donor label of this sample is uncertain.

The chain employs TRBV7-9 and TRBJ1-1; D unresolved. CDR3 length: 13 residues. Deletions cut 5 bases from V and 3 bases from J, with 10 bases between. Per germline, CDR1 SEHNR and CDR2 FQNEAQ (reference sequence). DNA for the CDR3: TGTGCCAGCAGCCGAGGGAGGGACACTGAAGCTTTCTTT. This gives the protein CASSRGRDTEAFF.

J is TRBJ2-6 and V is TRBV6-2 or TRBV6-3; D gene unclear. From germline, CDR1 is MNHEY and CDR2 SVGEGT. Trimming left V 5 bases short and J 9 bases short, with 5 bases between. This CDR3 comprises 11 residues. CDR3 sequence reads: CASSVYNVLTF. The CDR3 DNA sequence: TGTGCCAGCAGTGTCTACAACGTCCTGACTTTC.

In DNA, the CDR3 is TGCGCCAGCGGAGACAGCCTTAATAATTCACCCCTCCACTTT. This translates into CASGDSLNNSPLHF. The gene calls are TRBV4-3 and TRBJ1-6; tentatively, D is TRBD1 (5 bases). Germline V gene lookup returns CDR1 LGHNA and CDR2 YSLEER. This CDR3 region has 14 residues. V was cut by 8 bases and J by 5 bases, with 13 bases left in between.

This clone was recorded once. The DNA of the CDR3 is TGTGCCAGCAGCTTATCAGGGGCTGGGGCCAACGTCCTGACTTTC. It specifies CASSLSGAGANVLTF. V and J are TRBV11-3 and TRBJ2-6, with a weak D call TRBD1 (6 bases). Germline CDR1 SGHNT, CDR2 YENEEA. Trimming took off 2 bases at V and 2 bases at J, with 7 bases between the two ends. This CDR3 has 15 amino acids.

The chain has TRBV4-2 and TRBJ2-3, with D perhaps TRBD2 (6 bases). Germline V gives CDR1 LGHNA, CDR2 YNFKEQ. This CDR3 contains 17 residues. V was clipped by 2 bases and J by 5 bases, with 20 bases between them. The CDR3 sequence is CASSQPPVGDFRDTQYF. CDR3 sequence (DNA): TGTGCCAGCAGCCAACCCCCAGTGGGGGACTTCAGAGATACGCAGTATTTT.

The chain carries TRBV7-9 and TRBJ2-5; a possible D gene is TRBD1 (6 bases). This CDR3 has 19 amino acids. V was pared by 1 base and J by 2 bases, with 23 bases between. Germline assignment: CDR1 SEHNR and CDR2 FQNEAQ (reference sequence). This CDR3 is CASSLGRFRGNRGQETQYF. The CDR3 DNA follows: TGTGCCAGCAGCTTAGGACGTTTTAGGGGGAATCGGGGACAAGAGACCCAGTACTTC.

The chain combines TRBV27 with TRBJ2-7; TRBD2 is a possible D gene (5 bases). V was pared by 3 bases and J by 2 bases, with 14 bases between. Germline lookup yields CDR1 MNHEY and CDR2 SMNVEV (reference sequence). This CDR3 comprises 15 residues. CDR3 DNA sequence: TGTGCCAGCAGTTTTGCCGGGGTTGCACCCTACGAGCAGTACTTC. Residues: CASSFAGVAPYEQYF.

The chain employs TRBV25-1 and TRBJ2-1; unclear D gene. The CDR3 has 11 amino acids. In germline, CDR1 is MGHDK, CDR2 SYGVNS. V shed 3 bases and J shed 11 bases, with 8 bases lying between them. The CDR3 sequence is CASSDMRQQFF. The CDR3 DNA is TGTGCCAGCAGTGATATGAGGCAGCAGTTCTTC.

The chain recombines TRBV6-5 with TRBJ2-2; D remains unclear. Trimming removed 7 bases from V and 6 bases from J, with 18 bases in between. The CDR3 extends over 15 amino acids. CDR1 and CDR2 from the germline V gene are MNHEY and SVGAGI. For the CDR3, the DNA is TGTGCCAGCACCTACGTTACGGTCCTATCCGGGGAGCTGTTTTTT. It is translated as CASTYVTVLSGELFF.

The chain combines TRBV7-2 with TRBJ2-7; 15 nucleotides match TRBD2. Germline V gene sequence: CDR1 SGHTA, CDR2 FQGNSA. The CDR3 extends over 18 amino acids. J lost 4 bases, V lost 2 bases, and 9 bases had no gene match. Here the CDR3 DNA reads TGTGCCAGCAGCTTAACGGGACTAGCGGGGGGACGAAAATACGAGCAGTACTTC. Amino acids: CASSLTGLAGGRKYEQYF.

This clone has ten or more counts. The chain recombines TRBV4-3 with TRBJ2-7, with TRBD1 identical over 10 bases. The V gene end was trimmed by 0 bases and the J gene end by 4 bases; junction bases not matched to a gene: 3. The germline CDR1 and CDR2 sequences are LGHNA and YSLEER. The CDR3 extends over 15 amino acids. The CDR3 DNA reads as TGCGCCAGCAGCCAAGAGACAGGGGGCCTTTACGAGCAGTACTTC. Encoded protein: CASSQETGGLYEQYF.

The chain has TRBV10-1 and TRBJ2-7; 9 bases agree with TRBD1. The CDR3 runs to 16 residues. CDR1 and CDR2 (germline): WNHNN, SYGVQD (reference sequence). V shed 6 bases, J shed 6 bases, and the junction held 15 bases outside the gene matches. The CDR3 DNA sequence: TGCGCCAGCAGCGCTATACTCGGGACAGGGCTACTCGAGCAGTACTTC. Its protein is CASSAILGTGLLEQYF.

V usage is TRBV7-2 and J usage is TRBJ1-2, with 7 bases identical to TRBD1. After removal of 4 bases from V and 1 base from J, the junction contained 3 bases not matched to a gene. The CDR3 is made up of 14 amino acids. The germline gives CDR1 SGHTA, CDR2 FQGNSA. CDR3 in DNA: TGTGCCAGCAGCTCCGGGACAGTTAACTATGGCTACACCTTC. Its translation: CASSSGTVNYGYTF.

J is TRBJ1-1 and V is TRBV5-4; D gene ambiguous. Trimming removed 7 bases at V and 1 base at J, with 14 bases between. The germline CDR1 and CDR2 sequences are SGHNT and YYREEE (reference sequence). The CDR3 has 14 amino acids. CDR3 in amino acids: CASWLELRNTEAFF. The CDR3 coding sequence is TGTGCCAGCTGGTTGGAGTTGAGGAACACTGAAGCTTTCTTT.

This clone was counted a single time. V and J are TRBV27 and TRBJ1-2; D is unresolved. Trimming shortened V by 8 bases and J by 4 bases, and 17 bases separated the two germline ends. The length of the CDR3 is 14 residues. Germline V gene data show CDR1 as MNHEY and CDR2 as SMNVEV (reference sequence). CDR3 in DNA: TGTGCCAGCGGCGCGGGGTCTGCCGGCTATGGCTACACCTTC. Translating it yields CASGAGSAGYGYTF.

The rearrangement joins TRBV5-1 to TRBJ2-7, with 7 bases lining up with TRBD1. The CDR3 totals 14 residues. The germline V gene has CDR1 SGHRS and CDR2 YFSETQ. V lost 4 bases, J lost 3 bases, and 7 bases stayed unmatched. The CDR3 here is CASSIRDRVYEQYF. DNA for the CDR3: TGCGCCAGCAGCATCCGGGACAGAGTCTACGAGCAGTACTTC. The entire variable domain, with the rest obtained from reference TRBV5-1 and TRBJ2-7, is as follows: KAGVTQTPRYLIKTRGQQVTLSCSPISGHRSVSWYQQTPGQGLQFLFEYFSETQRNKGNFPGRFSGRQFSNSRSEMNVSTLELGDSALYLCASSIRDRVYEQYFGPGTRLTVT.

This clone has just a few counts. This rearrangement joins TRBV19 to TRBJ2-7; TRBD2 might be the D (5 bases). The CDR3 covers 15 residues. Per germline, CDR1 LNHDA and CDR2 SQIVND (reference sequence). V was pared by 3 bases and J by 2 bases, with 14 bases between. CDR3 sequence reads: CASSMGSGSPYEQYF. DNA for the CDR3: TGTGCCAGTAGTATGGGCTCGGGGTCCCCCTACGAGCAGTACTTC.

Only a few counts were recorded for this clone. The chain combines TRBV5-5 with TRBJ2-5; perhaps TRBD1 as D (5 bases). This CDR3 comprises 15 residues. CDR1 is SGHKS and CDR2 is YYEKEE in the germline V gene (reference sequence). Trimming pared 2 bases from V and 5 bases from J, leaving 16 bases between. The CDR3 DNA sequence: TGTGCCAGCAGCTTAAGGGGTGGGCCTGGGGAGACCCAGTACTTC. Translation gives CASSLRGGPGETQYF. Drawing the rest from reference TRBV5-5 and TRBJ2-5, the complete variable domain is DAGVTQSPTHLIKTRGQQVTLRCSPISGHKSVSWYQQVLGQGPQFIFQYYEKEERGRGNFPDRFSARQFPNYSSELNVNALLLGDSALYLCASSLRGGPGETQYFGPGTRLLVL.

This clone was seen a single time. This chain uses TRBV5-1 with TRBJ2-3, with D uncertain. V lost 4 bases to trimming and J lost 0 bases, with 3 bases between them. The CDR3 runs 12 residues. Germline assignment: CDR1 SGHRS and CDR2 YFSETQ. This chain's CDR3 is CASSTSTDTQYF. CDR3 nucleotides: TGCGCCAGCAGCACAAGCACAGATACGCAGTATTTT.

This chain links TRBV7-8 with TRBJ1-1; D is possibly TRBD1 (6 bases). Germline CDR1 is SGHVS and CDR2 is FQNEAQ. CDR3 size: 14 residues. V was pared by 5 bases and J by 3 bases, with 13 bases between. CDR3 residues: CASSPGPGDTEAFF. CDR3 coding DNA: TGTGCCAGCAGCCCGGGCCCAGGGGACACTGAAGCTTTCTTT.

The chain recombines TRBV6-1 with TRBJ2-1; D unresolved. The CDR3 has 12 residues. The germline V gene has CDR1 MNHNS and CDR2 SASEGT. V was cut by 2 bases and J by 6 bases, with 5 bases left in between. Here the CDR3 DNA reads TGTGCCAGCAGTGAACAGGCCAATGAGCAGTTCTTC. This sequence encodes CASSEQANEQFF.